The rows below give T cell receptor beta chains drawn from one sample of a study of metastatic and nonmetastatic thyroid tumors. TCRdb re-analyzed the PCR reads using MiXCR. The sample has about 69,000 clones; about 14% are singletons. Source material: blood. These receptors were collected from a male donor with papillary thyroid cancer or a benign thyroid nodule (not recorded which). Some clones in this sample may be carry-over from other donors' samples. The CDR3 runs from the conserved cysteine through the conserved F or W. D genes are given only for firm matches. Clone size appears in some rows only: once, few, many, or a class for an expanded clone.

clone_size j_call d_call v_call cdr3_nt cdr3_aa
. TRBJ2-3 . TRBV20-1 TGCATCCTATCGGGCGAAATAACGCAGTATTTT CILSGEITQYF
few TRBJ1-2 . TRBV6-1 TGTGCCAGCAGCCCTTGGGGTTCTGGGGGCTACACCTTC CASSPWGSGGYTF
many TRBJ1-1 . TRBV18 TGTGCCAGCTCACTAAACCGGGACAACACTGAAGCTTTCTTT CASSLNRDNTEAFF
few TRBJ1-1 . TRBV12-3/TRBV12-4 TGTGCCAGCAGTTTGGAATGGGCTTTCTTT CASSLEWAFF
few TRBJ2-3 TRBD2 TRBV6-1 TGTGCCAGAAGTGAAGCTGCTAGCGGGAGGTTCGGAGATACGCAGTATTTT CARSEAASGRFGDTQYF
. TRBJ2-7 TRBD2 TRBV7-8 TGTGCCAGCAGCCTGGATAGTGGCGGGGGAACCTACGAGCAGTACTTC CASSLDSGGGTYEQYF
. TRBJ2-1 . TRBV28 TGTGCCAGCAGGCAACCAGGTACAGACCTGCGCAATGAGCAGTTCTTC CASRQPGTDLRNEQFF
many TRBJ2-1 TRBD2 TRBV20-1 TGCAGTGCTAGAGTTGATGGGCGGGGGTCCTACAATGAGCAGTTCTTC CSARVDGRGSYNEQFF
many TRBJ1-2 TRBD1 TRBV19 TGTGCCAGTAGTACGCTTCCGGGACAGAACTATGGCTACACCTTC CASSTLPGQNYGYTF
many TRBJ2-7 . TRBV4-3 TGCGCCAGCAGCCAAGCTTACGTGGGGGGCGCTTCCTACGAGCAGTACTTC CASSQAYVGGASYEQYF
few TRBJ2-3 . TRBV29-1 TGCAGCGCCGCGCAACTTAGCGGACGAGATACGCAGTATTTT CSAAQLSGRDTQYF
many TRBJ2-1 TRBD2 TRBV7-2 TGTGCCAGCAGCTCGTCCCGGACTAGCGGGAGTAGGGATGAGCAGTTCTTC CASSSSRTSGSRDEQFF
. TRBJ1-1 . TRBV27 TGTGCCAGCATACCCGCATGGAACACTGAAGCTTTCTTT CASIPAWNTEAFF
few TRBJ1-2 TRBD1 TRBV27 TGTGCCAGCAGTTTAAGGGGGCAGGCCTATGGCTACACCTTC CASSLRGQAYGYTF
many TRBJ2-3 TRBD2 TRBV5-8 TGTGCCAGCAGCTTCTTCACCGGGACTAGCGGGAGAGCAGATACGCAGTATTTT CASSFFTGTSGRADTQYF
many TRBJ2-7 TRBD1 TRBV28 TGTGCCAGCAGACCAAACCCGACAGGGGCCTACGAGCAGTACTTC CASRPNPTGAYEQYF
many TRBJ1-6 . TRBV14 TGTGCCAGCAGCCAAGATGCGGGAGTTAATTCACCCCTCCACTTT CASSQDAGVNSPLHF
many TRBJ2-2 TRBD2 TRBV5-1 TGCGCCAGCAGCTTGGCCTCAGCGGGAGAGTCCGGGGAGCTGTTTTTT CASSLASAGESGELFF
many TRBJ2-1 . TRBV18 TGTGCCAGCTCACCACCTGGGGGCGGCGGGAGATACAATGAGCAGTTCTTC CASSPPGGGGRYNEQFF
many TRBJ2-1 TRBD2 TRBV9 TGTGCCAGCAGCCGGCAACCTAGCGGGAGTGGAACCGATGAGCAGTTCTTC CASSRQPSGSGTDEQFF
many TRBJ1-1 . TRBV6-1 TGTGCCAGCACCGAGATGGGGATGAACACTGAAGCTTTCTTT CASTEMGMNTEAFF
. TRBJ2-3 TRBD2 TRBV2 TGTGCCAGAAGTGTTGGACTAGCGGGAGGGCCCGTATCTAGCACAGATACGCAGTATTTT CARSVGLAGGPVSSTDTQYF
. TRBJ2-7 . TRBV27 TGTGCCAGCAGTTTAGGCAGGTGGCTTTTGAACGAGCAGTACTTC CASSLGRWLLNEQYF
many TRBJ1-2 . TRBV10-2 TGCGCCAGCAGTGAGTCGGCACCGGGGATCGGAGGAAGCTATGGCTACACCTTC CASSESAPGIGGSYGYTF